This TCR beta chain was observed in a study of blood T cell repertoires in COVID-19. The study assigned cohorts using participant-reported clinical history. Within 2 weeks of study entry, exposed participants had contacted a PCR-confirmed or clinician-diagnosed COVID-19 case. There are a few counts of this clone. The protocol was immunoSEQ multiplex PCR, while the TCRdb copy is restricted to in-frame clones and leaves out a portion. Of around 150,000 clones listed, approximately 80% are singletons. The germline V gene encodes CDR1 LNHDA and CDR2 SQIVND (reference sequence). The CDR3 is 17 amino acids. Trimming pared 0 bases from V and 1 base from J, leaving 15 bases between.

The sequence was obtained from a man between 65 and 85 years old who had been exposed to COVID-19. This sequence joins TRBV19 and TRBJ1-1; D uncertain. The sequencing sample was made of PBMCs or T cells enriched from blood (not recorded which). CDR3 sequence: CASSIDYLTTGNTEAFF. Here the CDR3 DNA reads TGTGCCAGTAGTATAGACTATCTGACGACGGGGAACACTGAAGCTTTCTTT.